The 21 T cell receptor beta chains in this list originate from one sample, sequenced in a study of blood T cell repertoires in COVID-19. The table came from immunoSEQ multiplex PCR; TCRdb's copy has only in-frame clones and leaves some out. The data contain 150,000 to 200,000 clones, nearly 90% of them singletons. Material for sequencing was peripheral blood. The source of these receptors is a man in his sixties with active or convalescent COVID-19.

V usage is TRBV27 and J usage is TRBJ2-7; D may be TRBD1 (5 bases). The ends were cut back, 4 bases at V and 3 bases at J, with 10 bases in the middle. This CDR3 has 13 amino acids. Per germline, CDR1 MNHEY and CDR2 SMNVEV (reference sequence). CDR3 DNA sequence: TGTGCCAGCAGTTGGCAGGGTAACTACGAGCAGTACTTC. Translation gives CASSWQGNYEQYF.

This clone has just a few counts. V usage is TRBV6-5 and J usage is TRBJ1-2, with 9 bases that match TRBD1. The trim removed 6 bases at V and 6 bases at J, leaving 11 bases unmatched. The CDR3 totals 15 residues. Germline V gene lookup returns CDR1 MNHEY and CDR2 SVGAGI. CDR3 loop: CASRNRGRDPDGYTF. DNA of the CDR3: TGTGCCAGCAGGAACAGGGGGCGCGATCCGGATGGCTACACCTTC.

The V gene is TRBV24-1, the J gene TRBJ2-6; maybe TRBD1 (6 bases). The V and J ends lost 6 bases and 2 bases respectively, with 10 bases between them. The CDR3 length is 15 residues. Germline values: CDR1 KGHDR, CDR2 SFDVKD. The DNA of the CDR3 is TGTGCCACCAGTTCCTCAGGGGCTGGGGCCAACGTCCTGACTTTC. The encoded protein is CATSSSGAGANVLTF.

This clone was detected only once. The V and J genes are TRBV29-1 and TRBJ1-1; D may be TRBD1 (6 bases). Germline CDR1 reads SQVTM; CDR2 reads ANQGSEA. V was pared by 6 bases and J by 3 bases, with 11 bases between. The CDR3 length is 12 residues. CDR3 nucleotide sequence: TGCAGCGTAGTACCAGGGGACACTGAAGCTTTCTTT. Translating gives CSVVPGDTEAFF.

The CDR3 DNA reads as TGTGCCAGCAGCCAACAGAACGGGTACAATGAGCAGTTCTTC. Translation gives CASSQQNGYNEQFF. The chain recombines TRBV3-1 (or the pseudogene TRBV3-2) with TRBJ2-1; D unclear. This CDR3 spans 14 amino acids. Trimming left V 2 bases short and J 4 bases short, with 9 bases between. Germline CDR1 is LGHDT and CDR2 is YNNKEL (reference sequence).

A single count supports this clone. The chain joins TRBV24-1 to TRBJ1-1; no definite D call. The CDR3 sequence is 11 residues long. The V and J ends lost 9 bases and 8 bases respectively, with 12 bases between them. Germline V lookup: CDR1 KGHDR, CDR2 SFDVKD. In DNA form, the CDR3 reads TGTGCCACCCACAGTGCGCCCGAAGCTTTCTTT. This sequence encodes CATHSAPEAFF.

A single count supports this clone. This chain connects TRBV11-2 to TRBJ2-2; a possible D gene is TRBD1 (5 bases). Trimming took 0 bases from V and 3 from J, leaving 11 bases between them. The CDR3 length is 16 residues. Germline CDR1 reads SGHAT; CDR2 reads FQNNGV. This CDR3 reads CASSLEWKGYTGELFF. CDR3 coding DNA: TGTGCCAGCAGCTTAGAGTGGAAGGGGTACACCGGGGAGCTGTTTTTT. Complete variable domain (other parts from reference TRBV11-2 and TRBJ2-2): EAGVAQSPRYKIIEKRQSVAFWCNPISGHATLYWYQQILGQGPKLLIQFQNNGVVDDSQLPKDRFSAERLKGVDSTLKIQPAKLEDSAVYLCASSLEWKGYTGELFFGEGSRLTVL.

V and J are TRBV19 and TRBJ1-5; D remains unclear. Trimming took 4 bases from V and 7 from J, leaving 11 bases between them. The CDR3 contains 13 residues. The germline V gene encodes CDR1 LNHDA and CDR2 SQIVND (reference sequence). This CDR3 reads CASSTREQQPQHF. The CDR3 DNA reads TGTGCCAGTAGTACGCGGGAGCAGCAGCCCCAGCATTTT. Variable domain in full (rest from reference TRBV19 and TRBJ1-5): DGGITQSPKYLFRKEGQNVTLSCEQNLNHDAMYWYRQDPGQGLRLIYYSQIVNDFQKGDIAEGYSVSREKKESFPLTVTSAQKNPTAFYLCASSTREQQPQHFGDGTRLSIL.

V usage is TRBV6-2 or TRBV6-3 and J usage is TRBJ2-5, with TRBD2 as a possible D gene (5 bases). From germline, CDR1 is MNHEY and CDR2 SVGEGT. This CDR3 has 14 residues. V was shortened by 0 bases and J by 2 bases, with 7 bases between the two germline ends. The CDR3 loop is CASSYSLGQETQYF. CDR3 DNA sequence: TGTGCCAGCAGTTACTCACTAGGGCAAGAGACCCAGTACTTC.

V usage is TRBV11-2 and J usage is TRBJ2-1; 11 nucleotides agree with TRBD2. The V segment lost 5 bases and the J segment 4 bases; nucleotides outside the gene matches: 4. This CDR3 is 15 amino acids long. The germline V gene encodes CDR1 SGHAT and CDR2 FQNNGV. The CDR3 nucleotides read TGTGCCAGCAGCGGACGACTAGCGGGGTACAATGAGCAGTTCTTC. It encodes CASSGRLAGYNEQFF.

The DNA for the CDR3 is TGTGCCAGCCGACCTGTTACAGGGTCCTATGGCTACACCTTC. It yields the protein CASRPVTGSYGYTF. This sequence joins TRBV27 and TRBJ1-2; D possibly corresponds to TRBD1 (6 bases). Germline CDR1 is MNHEY and CDR2 is SMNVEV (reference sequence). Trimming took 8 bases from V and 4 from J, leaving 17 bases between them. The CDR3 is 14 amino acids.

This clone was observed a handful of times. The chain couples TRBV10-2 to TRBJ2-4, with TRBD2 matching 9 bases. With V trimmed by 3 bases and J by 3 bases, 9 bases remained unmatched. Looked up from germline, CDR1 is WSHSY and CDR2 is SAAADI. The CDR3 extends over 17 amino acids. This chain's CDR3 is CASSEFGGGAGKNIQYF. For the CDR3, the DNA is TGCGCCAGCAGTGAATTTGGCGGGGGGGCGGGCAAAAACATTCAGTACTTC.

The chain uses TRBV29-1 and TRBJ2-2; D unclear. The V gene's germline CDR1 is SQVTM and CDR2 ANQGSEA. This CDR3 is 12 amino acids long. Deletions cut 3 bases from V and 4 bases from J, with 6 bases between. Written as DNA, the CDR3 is TGCAGCGTTGAGGCCACCACCGGGGAGCTGTTTTTT. It encodes CSVEATTGELFF.

The chain combines TRBV5-6 with TRBJ2-5, with 7 bases fitting TRBD2. The CDR3 extends over 13 amino acids. The V and J ends lost 4 bases and 5 bases, in that order; junction bases with no gene match: 5. The germline V gene encodes CDR1 SGHDT and CDR2 YYEEEE. The CDR3 DNA follows: TGTGCCAGCAGCCCCGGGACTATTGAGACCCAGTACTTC. Encoded protein: CASSPGTIETQYF. Filled out from reference TRBV5-6 and TRBJ2-5, the complete variable domain reads DAGVTQSPTHLIKTRGQQVTLRCSPKSGHDTVSWYQQALGQGPQFIFQYYEEEERQRGNFPDRFSGHQFPNYSSELNVNALLLGDSALYLCASSPGTIETQYFGPGTRLLVL.

The V and J genes are TRBV20-1 and TRBJ1-2, with D possibly matching TRBD1 (5 bases). Germline V gene sequence: CDR1 DFQATT, CDR2 SNEGSKA (reference sequence). V shed 3 bases and J shed 2 bases, with 13 bases lying between them. The CDR3 length is 14 residues. For the CDR3, the DNA is TGCAGTGCTAGTCCCGGGGACTCAAACTATGGCTACACCTTC. Translating it yields CSASPGDSNYGYTF.

The chain recombines TRBV3-1 (or the pseudogene TRBV3-2) with TRBJ2-1; 8 nucleotides agree with TRBD1. The germline gives CDR1 LGHDT, CDR2 YNNKEL (reference sequence). V trimming: 4 bases; J trimming: 6 bases; junction bases outside the gene matches: 11. The CDR3 runs 16 residues. The DNA for the CDR3 is TGTGCCAGCAGCCTCTCCCATCTTGGACAGGGCAATGAGCAGTTCTTC. It yields the protein CASSLSHLGQGNEQFF.

This chain uses TRBV10-3 with TRBJ1-2; TRBD1 matches 10 bases. CDR1 and CDR2 (germline): ENHRY, SYGVKD. Unmatched junction bases numbered 10, after V lost 6 bases and J lost 6 bases. CDR3 length equals 15 residues. The CDR3 DNA sequence: TGTGCCATCAGCCCCGGACAGGGGGAGGTCGATGGCTACACCTTC. Protein product: CAISPGQGEVDGYTF.

The chain has TRBV5-1 and TRBJ2-2, with 8 bases identical to TRBD1. CDR3 length equals 15 residues. J was trimmed by 5 bases and V by 1 base; bases with no gene match: 4. Germline CDR1 and CDR2: SGHRS and YFSETQ. The chain's CDR3 is CASSLYGQGTGELFF. CDR3 DNA: TGCGCCAGCAGCTTGTATGGACAGGGTACCGGGGAGCTGTTTTTT.

V usage is TRBV2 and J usage is TRBJ2-6, with D possibly TRBD2 on 7 matching bases. Germline V gene sequence: CDR1 SNHLY, CDR2 FYNNEI. The CDR3 consists of 18 residues. The V gene lost 1 base and the J gene lost 0 bases, with 13 bases spanning the gap. CDR3 residues: CASSEVGGPFSGANVLTF. CDR3 nucleotide sequence: TGTGCCAGCAGTGAAGTCGGGGGGCCGTTCTCTGGGGCCAACGTCCTGACTTTC. The full variable domain, rest sourced from reference TRBV2 and TRBJ2-6, is EPEVTQTPSHQVTQMGQEVILRCVPISNHLYFYWYRQILGQKVEFLVSFYNNEISEKSEIFDDQFSVERPDGSNFTLKIRSTKLEDSAMYFCASSEVGGPFSGANVLTFGAGSRLTVL.

The rearrangement joins TRBV4-2 to TRBJ1-5; D not resolved. The germline CDR1 and CDR2 sequences are LGHNA and YNFKEQ. This CDR3 has 15 amino acids. The V gene lost 0 bases and the J gene lost 4 bases, with 10 bases spanning the gap. For the CDR3, the DNA is TGTGCCAGCAGCCAAGAAGATTCAGGAAATCAGCCCCAGCATTTT. Protein sequence: CASSQEDSGNQPQHF.

This chain connects TRBV19 to TRBJ1-1; no clear D. Germline loops: CDR1 LNHDA, CDR2 SQIVND (reference sequence). V shed 3 bases and J shed 1 base, with 12 bases lying between them. The length of the CDR3 is 15 residues. CDR3 amino acids: CASSMEDTSNTEAFF. The CDR3 DNA sequence: TGTGCCAGTAGTATGGAAGACACCTCGAACACTGAAGCTTTCTTT.